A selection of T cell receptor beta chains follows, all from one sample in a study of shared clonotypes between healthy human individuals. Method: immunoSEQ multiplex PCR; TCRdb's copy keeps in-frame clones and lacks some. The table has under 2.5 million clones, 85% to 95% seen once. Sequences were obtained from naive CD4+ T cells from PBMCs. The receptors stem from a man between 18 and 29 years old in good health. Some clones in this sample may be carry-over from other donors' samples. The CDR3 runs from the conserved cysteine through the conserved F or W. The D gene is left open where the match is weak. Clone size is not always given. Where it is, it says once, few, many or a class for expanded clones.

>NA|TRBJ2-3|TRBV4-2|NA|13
TGTGCCAGCAGCCCAGTACAAGTGGATACGCAGTATTTT
CASSPVQVDTQYF
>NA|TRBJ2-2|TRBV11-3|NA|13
TGTGCCAGCAGCGCCCGGACCACCGGGGAGCTGTTTTTT
CASSARTTGELFF
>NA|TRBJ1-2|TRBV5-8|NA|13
TGTGCCAGCAGCATTACGGCGTTCTATGGCTACACCTTC
CASSITAFYGYTF
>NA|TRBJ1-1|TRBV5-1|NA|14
TGCGCCAGCAGCTCATATCAGGGAGGGACTGAAGCTTTCTTT
CASSSYQGGTEAFF
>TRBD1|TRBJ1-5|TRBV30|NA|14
TGTGCCTGGACTCGCACAGGGGTGGGGCAGCCCCAGCATTTT
CAWTRTGVGQPQHF
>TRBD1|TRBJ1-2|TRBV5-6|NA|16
TGTGCCAGCAGCTTAGGGACAGGCGACTTAGTCTATGGCTACACCTTC
CASSLGTGDLVYGYTF
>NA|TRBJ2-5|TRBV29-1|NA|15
TGCAGCGTTGGGGGTGGGGGCCCCCGTGGAGAGACCCAGTACTTC
CSVGGGGPRGETQYF
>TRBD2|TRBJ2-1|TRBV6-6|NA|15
TGTGCCAGCAGCCTCCTAGCGGACGACTACAATGAGCAGTTCTTC
CASSLLADDYNEQFF
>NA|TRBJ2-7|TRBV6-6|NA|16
TGTGCCAGCAGTCCGGGACGCGCGGGCGCCACCTACGAGCAGTACTTC
CASSPGRAGATYEQYF
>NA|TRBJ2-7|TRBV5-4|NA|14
TGTGCCAGCAGCTATGGACAGAGTTCAAGCGAGCAGTACTTC
CASSYGQSSSEQYF
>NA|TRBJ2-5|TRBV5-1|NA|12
TGCGCCAGCGGAGTAACCGGAGAGACCCAGTACTTC
CASGVTGETQYF
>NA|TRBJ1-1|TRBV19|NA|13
TGTGCCAGTAGTATAGGGGTCCTCCCCGAAGCTTTCTTT
CASSIGVLPEAFF
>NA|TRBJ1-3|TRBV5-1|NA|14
TGCGCCAGCTCCGGGGGGGTCACTGGAAACACCATATATTTT
CASSGGVTGNTIYF
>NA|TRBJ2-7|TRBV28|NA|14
TGTGCCAGCAGTTTAATGAGCAGGGTCTACGAGCAGTACTTC
CASSLMSRVYEQYF
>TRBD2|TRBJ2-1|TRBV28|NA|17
TGTGCCAGCAGTATTTCCCCCGGGACTAGCGGGAGGGCCGACGAGTTCTTC
CASSISPGTSGRADEFF
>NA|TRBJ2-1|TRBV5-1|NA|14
TGCGCCAGCAGCCCGGGACGGGCCTACAATGAGCAGTTCTTC
CASSPGRAYNEQFF
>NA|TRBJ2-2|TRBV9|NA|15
TGTGCCAGCAGCGTAGGTGTACCTAACACCGGGGAGCTGTTTTTT
CASSVGVPNTGELFF
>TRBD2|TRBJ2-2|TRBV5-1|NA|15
TGCGCCAGCAGCTTGGGACTAGCTACCACCGGGGAGCTGTTTTTT
CASSLGLATTGELFF
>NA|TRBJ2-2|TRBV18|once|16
TGTGCCAGCTCATGGTACGGGGCTGGAACCACCGGGGAGCTGTTTTTT
CASSWYGAGTTGELFF
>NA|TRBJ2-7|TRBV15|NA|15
TGTGCCACCAGCAGAGATAGTCAGGGGATCTACGAGCAGTACTTC
CATSRDSQGIYEQYF
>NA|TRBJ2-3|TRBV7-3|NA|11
TGTGCCAGCAGCTTAGGGACGGCGCAGTATTTT
CASSLGTAQYF
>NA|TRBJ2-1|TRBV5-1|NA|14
TGCGCCAGCAGCCGGGACACCGATTACAATGAGCAGTTCTTC
CASSRDTDYNEQFF
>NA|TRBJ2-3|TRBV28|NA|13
TGTGCCAGCAGTCGGATGGGCTTCATATCGAAGTATTTT
CASSRMGFISKYF
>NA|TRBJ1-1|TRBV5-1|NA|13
TGCGCCAGCAGCTTGCAAGGGGACACTGAAGCTTTCTTT
CASSLQGDTEAFF
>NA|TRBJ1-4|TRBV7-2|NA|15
TGTGCCAGCAGCCGGCCCGGCCAGCGGGGGGAAAAACTGTTTTTT
CASSRPGQRGEKLFF